Reported below is one T cell receptor beta chain. Which antigen it targets is not known. No clone much larger than this one lies a single base away; base qualities are absent. This entry is derived from a study of T cell changes during pregnancy in multiple sclerosis (dated by TCRdb to the late 2010s). Broadly, across the study: The study examined how the T cell repertoire changed over the course of pregnancy in women with multiple sclerosis.

The method was the immunoSEQ multiplex PCR assay. TCRdb provides this immuneACCESS table in a form limited to in-frame rearrangements. Some clones are lacking; in checked studies, under half of them reflect an unresolved V gene, and why the rest are absent is not known. The sample table contains tens of thousands of clones; only one count was recorded for about 90% of them. The ten largest account for roughly 0.38% of the sample. The CDR3 goes from the cysteine to the phenylalanine over 16 residues. Just the 48-base CDR3 DNA is kept, in frame starting at base 1. CDR1 is given as MGHDK and CDR2 as SYGVNS, both from the germline V gene. The junction shows trimming of 1 base on V and 2 bases on J, and the gene matches do not reach 7 bases of it.

Sequencing used CD4+ T cells from peripheral blood mononuclear cells, obtained after pregnancy. The rearranged segments are TRBV25-1 and TRBJ2-5, and 7 junctional nucleotides match TRBD2. This TCR was recovered from a female donor in good health, enrolled as a control in a pregnancy study. The sequenced DNA is TGTGCCAGCAGTGAATGGGGGGGAGGGCGGCAAGAGACCCAGTACTTC. The encoded protein is CASSEWGGGRQETQYF.